In this sample, the clone carrying this T cell receptor (beta chain) turned up a few times. Its target is not known. Stated treatment: oral pan-JAK inhibitor, 5-10 mg twice daily. Lesional scalp punch biopsies and peripheral blood were collected from alopecia areata patients. The V gene end was trimmed by 4 bases and the J gene end by 8 bases; junction bases not matched to a gene: 9. The CDR3 spans 16 residues. Germline values: CDR1 WSHSY, CDR2 SAAADI. Extracted RNA was reverse transcribed into cDNA, the sequencing template. Only in-frame clones appear in the TCRdb table, and some are missing; sequencing was by immunoSEQ multiplex PCR. The sample carries a few hundred thousand clones, around 57% recorded once. The sample comes from a study of CD8+ T cells in alopecia areata. Looking at the study overall: Those treated were given oral tofacitinib at 5 to 10 mg twice daily.

Findings and limits, study-wide: Patients showed less clear TCR sequence sharing than mice, possibly partly because of HLA diversity. Under tofacitinib, numerous expanded lesional clonotypes remained detectable in scalp and blood.

V is TRBV10-2 and J is TRBJ1-6; 9 nucleotides match TRBD1. This sequence was found in a human donor with alopecia areata. This sample comprised CD4+ T cells sorted from blood, obtained at week 4, from a patient treated with tofacitinib. The CDR3 reads CASSATGTGKDSPLHF. In DNA, the CDR3 is TGCGCCAGCAGTGCAACCGGGACAGGGAAGGATTCACCCCTCCACTTT.